This record looks at one T cell receptor (beta chain) sequence and its context. Its antigen is unidentified. The method was immunoSEQ multiplex PCR; TCRdb's version includes in-frame clones alone and lacks a portion of them. Found here are some 16,000 clones, over 80% of them singletons; the top ten hold over 40%. The data derive from a study of CD4 T cells in relation to SARS-CoV-2 and coronaviruses. The CDR3 runs 15 residues. Germline CDR1 and CDR2: SNHLY and FYNNEI. Trimming left V 3 bases short and J 1 base short, with 12 bases between. Before the COVID-19 pandemic, during about 2010-2018, CD4+ T cells were taken from unexposed donors. The cells were cultured for approximately ten days before CD4+ T cells were isolated. Cells permitting, SARS-CoV-2 S/N and four cold-coronavirus spikes were tested on unexposed-donor CD4+ T cells. Half the medium was replaced with IL-2 medium on days 3 and 7. Study-wide findings and caveats: Roughly 69% of donors had memory CD4+ clonotypes crossrecognizing SARS-CoV-2 and common cold coronavirus spike.

Sequencing was performed on CD4+ T cells from PBMCs, cultured in vitro. This TCR was sampled from a human donor in good health. The V and J genes are TRBV2 and TRBJ1-1; no definite D call. The CDR3 sequence is CASSDMGVENTEAFF. CDR3 sequence (DNA): TGTGCCAGCAGTGACATGGGAGTCGAGAACACTGAAGCTTTCTTT.